This entry lists 23 T cell receptor beta chains sequenced from one sample in a study of response to subunit inactivated influenza vaccine. Using its own MiXCR run on the RT-PCR reads, TCRdb lists one record per CDR3 protein. The sample contains about 240,000 distinct CDR3 sequences, about 12% of which appear only once. The sequences come from non-naive T cells sorted from PBMCs, collected 14 to 15 days before vaccination. Receptors were obtained from a man aged 45-60 years who received an inactivated influenza vaccine.

In this sample, this clonotype turned up a few times. J is TRBJ1-1 and V is TRBV27; 7 bases align to TRBD1. Germline CDR1 MNHEY, CDR2 SMNVEV (reference sequence). The ends lost 4 bases at V and 7 bases at J; junction bases unmatched: 6. CDR3 length: 13 residues. CDR3 region: CASSSNRGNEAFF. In nucleotides, the CDR3 is TGTGCCAGCAGTTCGAACAGGGGCAATGAAGCTTTCTTT.

J is TRBJ1-3 and V is TRBV4-1, with D possibly matching TRBD1 (5 bases). V was trimmed by 8 bases and J by 9 bases, leaving 8 bases between them. Germline V gene sequence: CDR1 MGHRA, CDR2 YSYEKL. The CDR3 is made up of 10 amino acids. CDR3 amino acids: CASPGGTIYF. CDR3 in DNA: TGCGCCAGCCCCGGGGGCACCATATATTTT.

Of note for this clonotype: Germline and junction disagree at one end, which may indicate a read error. The chain recombines TRBV20-1 with TRBJ2-5; D possibly matches TRBD1 or TRBD2 (6 bases each). CDR1 DFQATT and CDR2 SNEGSKA come from the germline V gene (reference sequence). The CDR3 has 15 amino acids. CDR3 DNA sequence: TGCTGTGCTAGAGATGTGGGGGGCCGAGGGGAGACCCAGTACTTC. Its protein is CCARDVGGRGETQYF.

In its sample, this clonotype was seen many times. The rearrangement uses TRBV7-2 and TRBJ1-4; no reliable D call. The V gene lost 2 bases and the J gene lost 0 bases, with 13 bases spanning the gap. Looked up from germline, CDR1 is SGHTA and CDR2 is FQGNSA. This CDR3 spans 17 amino acids. The CDR3 DNA follows: TGTGCCAGCAGCTTATTTGCGTTGGCGGCAACTAATGAAAAACTGTTTTTT. As protein: CASSLFALAATNEKLFF.

This clonotype appeared a few times. The V and J genes are TRBV24-1 and TRBJ2-1; D is ambiguous. The CDR3 extends over 12 amino acids. V was pared by 4 bases and J by 10 bases, with 10 bases between. Germline V gene sequence: CDR1 KGHDR, CDR2 SFDVKD. The chain's CDR3 is CATSDPLSEQFF. CDR3 nucleotide sequence: TGTGCCACCAGTGACCCCCTAAGCGAGCAGTTCTTC.

The chain uses TRBV2 and TRBJ2-3, with TRBD1 matching 7 bases. CDR3 length: 15 amino acids. Trimming removed 4 bases from V and 1 base from J; junction bases left unmatched: 5. CDR1 and CDR2 (germline): SNHLY, FYNNEI. The CDR3 region is CASSGSGTGTDTQYF. DNA of the CDR3: TGTGCCAGCAGTGGGTCCGGGACAGGCACAGATACGCAGTATTTT.

J is TRBJ1-6 and V is TRBV10-3, with D possibly being TRBD1 (6 bases). This CDR3 spans 14 amino acids. The germline V gene encodes CDR1 ENHRY and CDR2 SYGVKD. With 6 bases removed from V and 6 bases from J, the gap between germline ends came to 12 bases. CDR3 sequence: CAISVDRLNSPLHF. The CDR3 region has the DNA TGTGCCATCAGCGTGGACAGACTTAATTCACCCCTCCACTTT.

CDR3 in DNA: TGTGCCAGCAGTTCGACAGGTTCCACTGAAGCTTTCTTT. It is translated as CASSSTGSTEAFF. The chain uses TRBV12-3 or TRBV12-4 and TRBJ1-1; possible D gene TRBD1, 6 bases. The CDR3 extends over 13 amino acids. V was pared by 4 bases and J by 4 bases, with 10 bases between.

There are many counts of this clonotype. The chain employs TRBV7-2 and TRBJ2-1; D gene ambiguous. The CDR3 totals 15 residues. V was trimmed by 6 bases and J by 6 bases, leaving 18 bases between them. CDR1 SGHTA and CDR2 FQGNSA come from the germline V gene. The CDR3 here is CASSSRRVVGNEQFF. The CDR3 DNA sequence: TGTGCCAGCAGTTCCCGTCGGGTGGTCGGCAATGAGCAGTTCTTC. Drawing the rest from reference TRBV7-2 and TRBJ2-1, the complete variable domain is GAGVSQSPSNKVTEKGKDVELRCDPISGHTALYWYRQSLGQGLEFLIYFQGNSAPDKSGLPSDRFSAERTGGSVSTLTIQRTQQEDSAVYLCASSSRRVVGNEQFFGPGTRLTVL.

V is TRBV6-2 or TRBV6-3 and J is TRBJ2-2; D may be TRBD1 (5 bases). The ends were cut back, 2 bases at V and 10 bases at J, with 5 bases in the middle. The CDR3 runs 11 residues. Per germline, CDR1 MNHEY and CDR2 SVGEGT. CDR3 loop: CASSYGAELFF. CDR3 nucleotide sequence: TGTGCCAGCAGTTACGGGGCGGAGCTGTTTTTT.

The J gene is TRBJ1-1, the V gene TRBV24-1; 7 bases map to TRBD1. The V and J ends lost 4 bases and 10 bases, in that order; junction bases with no gene match: 8. CDR3 length: 13 residues. Germline V gene lookup returns CDR1 KGHDR and CDR2 SFDVKD. The CDR3 protein is CATSERGQTGAFF. The DNA of the CDR3 is TGTGCCACCAGTGAGCGGGGACAGACGGGAGCTTTCTTT.

This chain uses TRBV6-2 or TRBV6-3 with TRBJ2-5; D not resolved. In germline, CDR1 is MNHEY, CDR2 SVGEGT. The V end lost 7 bases, the J end lost 5 bases, and 11 bases lay between the germline ends. The CDR3 is 12 amino acids. CDR3 sequence (DNA): TGTGCCAGCACCACATTAGAGGAGACCCAGTACTTC. It yields the protein CASTTLEETQYF.

This clonotype was seen a few times. The chain joins TRBV3-1 to TRBJ2-5; D may correspond to TRBD1 or TRBD2 (5 bases each). V was pared by 2 bases and J by 5 bases, with 12 bases between. This CDR3 is 14 amino acids long. The germline gives CDR1 LGHDT, CDR2 YNNKEL (reference sequence). The chain's CDR3 is CASSQYGTGETQYF. DNA of the CDR3: TGTGCCAGCAGCCAATACGGGACGGGTGAGACCCAGTACTTC.

This clonotype was counted at least ten times. This chain joins TRBV29-1 and TRBJ2-1; 10 nucleotides match TRBD1. Germline CDR1 reads SQVTM; CDR2 reads ANQGSEA. This CDR3 region has 16 residues. V dropped 4 bases and J dropped 3; count of bases not matched to a gene: 9. In DNA form, the CDR3 reads TGCAGCGTTGCCCATCTGACAGGGGGCCTCTACAATGAGCAGTTCTTC. Translation gives CSVAHLTGGLYNEQFF.

This clonotype was seen ten or more times. DNA for the CDR3: TGTGCCAGCGAAGACCGCGGTTACGAGCAGTACTTC. Protein product: CASEDRGYEQYF. This sequence joins TRBV6-2 or TRBV6-3 and TRBJ2-7; no firm D call. Germline V gives CDR1 MNHEY, CDR2 SVGEGT. The CDR3 spans 12 residues. Trimming took off 8 bases at V and 4 bases at J, with 12 bases between the two ends.

This clonotype was found a few times. V and J are TRBV2 and TRBJ2-1; 16 nucleotides match TRBD2. The CDR3 runs to 16 residues. Germline CDR1 SNHLY, CDR2 FYNNEI. The V segment lost 8 bases and the J segment 13 bases; nucleotides outside the gene matches: 14. The CDR3 sequence is CASRETGTSGRGLQFF. For the CDR3, the DNA is TGTGCCAGCCGAGAAACCGGGACTAGCGGGAGGGGATTACAGTTCTTC.

The CDR3 region has the DNA TGCAGTGCGAGACTAGCGGGGGGGCCGACTACGCAGTATTTT. Protein: CSARLAGGPTTQYF. This chain uses TRBV20-1 with TRBJ2-3, with 14 positions matching TRBD2. Germline assignment: CDR1 DFQATT and CDR2 SNEGSKA (reference sequence). The V gene end was trimmed by 6 bases and the J gene end by 8 bases; junction bases not matched to a gene: 7. There are 14 residues in the CDR3.

The chain has TRBV4-1 and TRBJ2-7; no definite D call. Trimming left V 0 bases short and J 6 bases short, with 21 bases between. Per germline, CDR1 MGHRA and CDR2 YSYEKL. This CDR3 has 17 amino acids. CDR3 sequence reads: CASSQDSSASGPGEQYF. The CDR3 coding sequence is TGCGCCAGCAGCCAAGATTCCAGCGCCTCGGGCCCTGGCGAGCAGTACTTC.

The chain combines TRBV10-3 with TRBJ2-5; the D gene is possibly TRBD2 (5 bases). This CDR3 comprises 15 residues. Trimming removed 0 bases at V and 2 bases at J, with 10 bases between. From germline, CDR1 is ENHRY and CDR2 SYGVKD. The CDR3 is CAISESKSGQETQYF. The CDR3 nucleotides are TGTGCCATCAGTGAGTCGAAAAGCGGACAAGAGACCCAGTACTTC.

The chain joins TRBV28 to TRBJ2-1, with D maybe TRBD1 (6 bases). V gave up 4 bases and J gave up 6 bases, with 16 bases separating them. Looked up from germline, CDR1 is MDHEN and CDR2 is SYDVKM. The CDR3 covers 15 residues. For the CDR3, the DNA is TGTGCCAGCAGTTCGCAACAGGGTACGGGCAATGAGCAGTTCTTC. Its protein product is CASSSQQGTGNEQFF.

This clonotype has only a few counts. DNA of the CDR3: TGCAGTGCTAGAGATTCTATGGCTCTCTACGAGCAGTACTTC. Encoded protein: CSARDSMALYEQYF. The J gene is TRBJ2-7, the V gene TRBV20-1; D ambiguous. CDR1 and CDR2 (germline): DFQATT, SNEGSKA (reference sequence). This CDR3 is built from 14 residues. The germline V and J ends were trimmed by 0 bases and 3 bases, with 12 bases remaining between them.

As for this clonotype: Given a much more abundant clone one base away, this may be a read error. The chain combines TRBV10-3 with TRBJ2-5; 7 bases match TRBD2. Germline V CDR1 and CDR2: ENHRY, SYGVKD. The trim removed 11 bases at V and 0 bases at J, leaving 6 bases unmatched. The CDR3 has 13 amino acids. For the CDR3, the DNA is TGTGCCGCAGCGGGGCGGTACCAAGAGACCCAGTACTTC. Translated, it gives CAAAGRYQETQYF.

This clonotype was observed a few times. The rearrangement joins TRBV9 to TRBJ2-2; 10 bases map to TRBD2. This CDR3 has 15 residues. The V gene end was trimmed by 3 bases and the J gene end by 1 base; junction bases not matched to a gene: 0. Germline CDR1 is SGDLS and CDR2 is YYNGEE. Here the CDR3 DNA reads TGTGCCAGCAGCGCTAGCGGGGGGAACACCGGGGAGCTGTTTTTT. It encodes CASSASGGNTGELFF.